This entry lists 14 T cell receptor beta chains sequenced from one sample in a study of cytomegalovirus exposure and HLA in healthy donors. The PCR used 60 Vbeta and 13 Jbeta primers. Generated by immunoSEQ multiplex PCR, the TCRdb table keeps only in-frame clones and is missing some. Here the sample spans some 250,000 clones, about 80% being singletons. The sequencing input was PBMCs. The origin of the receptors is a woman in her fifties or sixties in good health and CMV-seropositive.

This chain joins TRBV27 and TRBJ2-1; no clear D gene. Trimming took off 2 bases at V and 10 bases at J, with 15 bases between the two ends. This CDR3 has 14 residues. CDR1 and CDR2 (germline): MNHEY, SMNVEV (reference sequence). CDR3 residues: CASSLTQPVEEQFF. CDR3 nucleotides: TGTGCCAGCAGTTTAACACAGCCAGTAGAGGAGCAGTTCTTC.

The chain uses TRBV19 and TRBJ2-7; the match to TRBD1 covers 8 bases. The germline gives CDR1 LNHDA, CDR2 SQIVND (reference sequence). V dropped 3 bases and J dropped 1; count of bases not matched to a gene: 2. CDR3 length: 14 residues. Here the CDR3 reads CASSMQGASYEQYF. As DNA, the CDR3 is TGTGCCAGTAGTATGCAGGGGGCTTCCTACGAGCAGTACTTC.

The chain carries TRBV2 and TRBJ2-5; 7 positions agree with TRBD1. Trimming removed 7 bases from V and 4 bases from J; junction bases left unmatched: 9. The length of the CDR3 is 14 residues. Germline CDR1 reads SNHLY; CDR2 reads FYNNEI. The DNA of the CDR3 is TGTGCCAGCATACGTCAGGGGGTTGGAGAGACCCAGTACTTC. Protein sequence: CASIRQGVGETQYF.

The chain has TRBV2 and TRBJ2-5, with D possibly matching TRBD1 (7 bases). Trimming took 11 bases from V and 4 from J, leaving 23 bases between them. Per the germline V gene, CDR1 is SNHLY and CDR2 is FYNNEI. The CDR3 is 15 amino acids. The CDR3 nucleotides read TGTGCCCGGGACAGTGGGTGGAGGGGTGCAGAGACCCAGTACTTC. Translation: CARDSGWRGAETQYF.

CDR3 in DNA: TGTGCCAGCAGCGCTAGTTCCCCAGAGGGCTACGAGCAGTACTTC. Residues: CASSASSPEGYEQYF. The V call is TRBV9, the J call TRBJ2-7, with D perhaps matching TRBD2 (5 bases). This CDR3 region has 15 residues. Trimming took off 3 bases at V and 3 bases at J, with 16 bases between the two ends. Per the germline V gene, CDR1 is SGDLS and CDR2 is YYNGEE.

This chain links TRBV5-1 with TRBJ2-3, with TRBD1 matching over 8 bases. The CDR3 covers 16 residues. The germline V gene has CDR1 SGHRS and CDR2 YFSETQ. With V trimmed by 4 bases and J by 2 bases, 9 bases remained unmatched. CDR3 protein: CASSAPTGAHTDTQYF. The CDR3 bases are TGCGCCAGCAGCGCGCCGACAGGGGCTCACACAGATACGCAGTATTTT.

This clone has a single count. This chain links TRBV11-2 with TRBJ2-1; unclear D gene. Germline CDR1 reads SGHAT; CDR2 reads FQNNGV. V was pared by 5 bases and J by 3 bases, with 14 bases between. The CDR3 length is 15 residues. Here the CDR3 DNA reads TGTGCCAGCAGCCACCTTCTGGGCAGCTACAATGAGCAGTTCTTC. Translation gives CASSHLLGSYNEQFF.

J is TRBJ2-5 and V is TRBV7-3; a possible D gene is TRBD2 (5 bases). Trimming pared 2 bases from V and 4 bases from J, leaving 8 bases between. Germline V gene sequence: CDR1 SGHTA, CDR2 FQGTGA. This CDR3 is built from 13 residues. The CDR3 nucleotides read TGTGCCAGCAGCTTATTAGCGAGAGAGACCCAGTACTTC. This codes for CASSLLARETQYF. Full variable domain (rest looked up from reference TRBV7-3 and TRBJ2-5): GAGVSQTPSNKVTEKGKYVELRCDPISGHTALYWYRQSLGQGPEFLIYFQGTGAADDSGLPNDRFFAVRPEGSVSTLKIQRTERGDSAVYLCASSLLARETQYFGPGTRLLVL.

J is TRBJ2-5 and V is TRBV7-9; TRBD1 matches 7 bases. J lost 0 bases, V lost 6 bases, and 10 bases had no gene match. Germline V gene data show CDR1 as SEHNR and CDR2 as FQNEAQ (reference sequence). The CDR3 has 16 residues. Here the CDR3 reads CASSLTYGTDQETQYF. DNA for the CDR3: TGTGCCAGCAGTTTAACCTATGGGACAGACCAAGAGACCCAGTACTTC.

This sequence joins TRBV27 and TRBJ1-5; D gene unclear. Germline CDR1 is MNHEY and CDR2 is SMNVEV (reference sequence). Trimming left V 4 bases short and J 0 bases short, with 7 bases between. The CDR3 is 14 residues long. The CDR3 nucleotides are TGTGCCAGCAGTTACCGGGATAGCAATCAGCCCCAGCATTTT. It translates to CASSYRDSNQPQHF.

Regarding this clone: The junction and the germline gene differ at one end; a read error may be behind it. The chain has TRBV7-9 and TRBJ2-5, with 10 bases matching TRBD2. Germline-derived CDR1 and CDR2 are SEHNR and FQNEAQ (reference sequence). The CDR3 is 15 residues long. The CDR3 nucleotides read TGTTCCAGCAGCTCATATAGCGGGAGGACAGAGACCCAGTACTTC. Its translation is CSSSSYSGRTETQYF.

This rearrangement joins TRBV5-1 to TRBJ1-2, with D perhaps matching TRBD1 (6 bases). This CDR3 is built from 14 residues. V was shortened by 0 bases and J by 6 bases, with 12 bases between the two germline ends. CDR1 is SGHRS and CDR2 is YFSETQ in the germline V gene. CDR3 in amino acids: CASSLVGTGNGYTF. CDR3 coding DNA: TGCGCCAGCAGCTTGGTAGGCACAGGGAATGGCTACACCTTC.

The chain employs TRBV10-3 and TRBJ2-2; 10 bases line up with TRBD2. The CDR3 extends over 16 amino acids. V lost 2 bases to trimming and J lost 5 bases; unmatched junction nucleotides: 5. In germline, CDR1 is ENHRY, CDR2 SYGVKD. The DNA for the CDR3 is TGTGCCATCAGTGAGACTAGCGGGATTGGGACCGGGGAGCTGTTTTTT. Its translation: CAISETSGIGTGELFF.

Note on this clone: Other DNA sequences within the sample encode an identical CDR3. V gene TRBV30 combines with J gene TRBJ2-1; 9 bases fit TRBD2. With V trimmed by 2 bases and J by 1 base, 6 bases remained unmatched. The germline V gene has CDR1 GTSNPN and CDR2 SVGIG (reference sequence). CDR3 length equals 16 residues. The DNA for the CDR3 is TGTGCCTGGAGTATGTCAGCGGGAGGTTCCTACAATGAGCAGTTCTTC. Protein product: CAWSMSAGGSYNEQFF. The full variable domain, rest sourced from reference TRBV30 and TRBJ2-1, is SQTIHQWPATLVQPVGSPLSLECTVEGTSNPNLYWYRQAAGRGLQLLFYSVGIGQISSEVPQNLSASRPQDRQFILSSKKLLLSDSGFYLCAWSMSAGGSYNEQFFGPGTRLTVL.